Following are 17 T cell receptor beta chains from one sample sequenced in a study of blood T cell repertoires in COVID-19 (dated by TCRdb to 2018 to 2021). Library construction relied on the immunoSEQ multiplex PCR assay. The clones in this table, taken by TCRdb from immuneACCESS, are in-frame only. Not every clone is retained; where verified, under half of the shortfall comes from an unresolved V gene, and the cause of the rest is unknown. This sample lists about 140,000 clones; about 77% were detected once. The top ten hold more than 8.5% of the sample. The sequencing input was peripheral blood. Receptor source: a woman between 45 and 60 years old with active or convalescent COVID-19.

The chain joins TRBV7-2 to TRBJ2-2, with D possibly being TRBD1 (5 bases). The CDR3 consists of 14 residues. V was cut by 8 bases and J by 1 base, with 11 bases left in between. Germline V gives CDR1 SGHTA, CDR2 FQGNSA. The CDR3 DNA sequence: TGTGCCAGCCACGGACAAATGAACACCGGGGAGCTGTTTTTT. Translation gives CASHGQMNTGELFF. Together with reference TRBV7-2 and TRBJ2-2, the CDR3 gives the full variable domain: GAGVSQSPSNKVTEKGKDVELRCDPISGHTALYWYRQSLGQGLEFLIYFQGNSAPDKSGLPSDRFSAERTGGSVSTLTIQRTQQEDSAVYLCASHGQMNTGELFFGEGSRLTVL.

The chain couples TRBV5-4 to TRBJ2-5; 7 positions agree with TRBD2. The junction had 8 bases not matched to a gene; V was cut back by 5 bases and J by 4 bases. The CDR3 extends over 14 amino acids. Germline V gene data show CDR1 as SGHNT and CDR2 as YYREEE (reference sequence). The CDR3 DNA reads as TGTGCCAGCAGTTCCGGGGGGTTGGGAGAGACCCAGTACTTC. As protein: CASSSGGLGETQYF.

This chain uses TRBV30 with TRBJ1-1, with D uncertain. Germline CDR1 reads GTSNPN; CDR2 reads SVGIG (reference sequence). There are 13 residues in the CDR3. V lost 4 bases to trimming and J lost 1 base, with 10 bases between them. This chain's CDR3 is CAWTGIPNTEAFF. CDR3 DNA: TGTGCCTGGACGGGGATACCGAACACTGAAGCTTTCTTT.

V gene TRBV29-1 combines with J gene TRBJ2-5; 10 bases map to TRBD1. CDR3 length: 15 amino acids. V shed 4 bases and J 4 bases; nucleotides not matched to a gene: 9. CDR1 and CDR2 from the germline V gene are SQVTM and ANQGSEA. The CDR3 is CSVAPGQGFAETQYF. The CDR3 nucleotides are TGCAGCGTTGCCCCGGGACAGGGGTTCGCAGAGACCCAGTACTTC.

The chain couples TRBV25-1 to TRBJ1-6; D uncertain. V gave up 5 bases and J gave up 8 bases, with 13 bases separating them. In germline, CDR1 is MGHDK, CDR2 SYGVNS. CDR3 size: 14 residues. For the CDR3, the DNA is TGTGCCAGCAGTCCTACCGGGGAGTATTCACCCCTCCACTTT. Translating it yields CASSPTGEYSPLHF.

This rearrangement joins TRBV11-1 to TRBJ1-2; the D gene is possibly TRBD1 (6 bases). Trimming pared 5 bases from V and 8 bases from J, leaving 21 bases between. CDR1 and CDR2 (germline): SGHAT, FQDESV (reference sequence). The CDR3 has 15 amino acids. The CDR3 here is CASSHSNGGRRGYTF. The CDR3 DNA follows: TGTGCCAGCAGCCATTCAAACGGGGGGCGTCGGGGCTACACCTTC.

Only one count was recorded for this clone. The chain couples TRBV4-3 to TRBJ1-1, with D perhaps matching TRBD1 (5 bases). With 2 bases removed from V and 8 bases from J, the gap between germline ends came to 12 bases. Germline loops: CDR1 LGHNA, CDR2 YSLEER. The CDR3 covers 13 residues. For the CDR3, the DNA is TGCGCCAGCAGCCAAACCTGGGGCCTCGAAGCTTTCTTT. It translates to CASSQTWGLEAFF.

The V call is TRBV18, the J call TRBJ1-1; possible D gene TRBD1, 5 bases. V lost 6 bases, J lost 0 bases, and 8 bases lay in between. Germline lookup yields CDR1 KGHSH and CDR2 LQKENI. This CDR3 has 13 amino acids. CDR3 loop: CASSQQVNTEAFF. The CDR3 region has the DNA TGTGCCAGCTCGCAACAGGTGAACACTGAAGCTTTCTTT. Looking up the rest from reference TRBV18 and TRBJ1-1 gives the full variable domain: NAGVMQNPRHLVRRRGQEARLRCSPMKGHSHVYWYRQLPEEGLKFMVYLQKENIIDESGMPKERFSAEFPKEGPSILRIQQVVRGDSAAYFCASSQQVNTEAFFGQGTRLTVV.

The chain employs TRBV30 and TRBJ1-2; 9 positions match TRBD1. In germline, CDR1 is GTSNPN, CDR2 SVGIG (reference sequence). The V segment lost 8 bases and the J segment 4 bases; nucleotides outside the gene matches: 5. This CDR3 comprises 12 residues. For the CDR3, the DNA is TGTGCCGGGGACAGGGCACCCTATGGCTACACCTTC. Translating it yields CAGDRAPYGYTF.

This rearrangement joins TRBV6-5 to TRBJ2-1; 11 bases map to TRBD2. The CDR3 contains 14 residues. The J segment lost 10 bases and the V segment lost 6 bases, leaving 8 bases of the junction unmatched. Looked up from germline, CDR1 is MNHEY and CDR2 is SVGAGI. The CDR3 coding sequence is TGTGCCAGCAGCATAGCGGGAGGGCCCAACGAGCAGTTCTTC. The encoded protein is CASSIAGGPNEQFF.

The gene calls are TRBV7-9 and TRBJ2-3, with D tentatively TRBD2 (5 bases). V was pared by 3 bases and J by 0 bases, with 16 bases between. Per germline, CDR1 SEHNR and CDR2 FQNEAQ (reference sequence). CDR3 length: 17 amino acids. For the CDR3, the DNA is TGTGCCAGCAGCTTGGCTGCTAGCCTGGGTAGCACAGATACGCAGTATTTT. This sequence encodes CASSLAASLGSTDTQYF. Supplemented by reference TRBV7-9 and TRBJ2-3, the full variable domain reads DTGVSQNPRHKITKRGQNVTFRCDPISEHNRLYWYRQTLGQGPEFLTYFQNEAQLEKSRLLSDRFSAERPKGSFSTLEIQRTEQGDSAMYLCASSLAASLGSTDTQYFGPGTRLTVL.

V and J are TRBV7-6 and TRBJ2-3, with a weak D call TRBD1 (6 bases). CDR1 is SGHVS and CDR2 is FNYEAQ in the germline V gene. The CDR3 runs 17 residues. The V end was cut by 1 base, the J end by 1 base, with 15 bases between. The CDR3 spells CASSLDRDRRRTDTQYF. For the CDR3, the DNA is TGTGCCAGCAGCTTAGACAGGGATCGGCGCCGCACAGATACGCAGTATTTT.

This chain links TRBV4-2 with TRBJ2-1, with 9 bases that match TRBD1. This CDR3 region has 15 residues. Trimming at V came to 2 bases and at J to 4 bases, leaving 3 bases not matched to a gene. Germline V lookup: CDR1 LGHNA, CDR2 YNFKEQ. The CDR3 sequence: CASSQSDRGYNEQFF. CDR3 sequence (DNA): TGTGCCAGCAGCCAATCGGACAGGGGATACAATGAGCAGTTCTTC.

The V gene is TRBV5-4, the J gene TRBJ2-5; D is possibly TRBD1 (5 bases). From germline, CDR1 is SGHNT and CDR2 YYREEE (reference sequence). The CDR3 totals 16 residues. Deletions cut 0 bases from V and 2 bases from J, with 14 bases between. In DNA form, the CDR3 reads TGTGCCAGCAGCTTGGGGGGCGGATCGTTGCAAGAGACCCAGTACTTC. Translating gives CASSLGGGSLQETQYF. The full variable domain, with the rest looked up from reference TRBV5-4 and TRBJ2-5, is ETGVTQSPTHLIKTRGQQVTLRCSSQSGHNTVSWYQQALGQGPQFIFQYYREEENGRGNFPPRFSGLQFPNYSSELNVNALELDDSALYLCASSLGGGSLQETQYFGPGTRLLVL.

V and J are TRBV4-3 and TRBJ2-2; D is ambiguous. The germline CDR1 and CDR2 sequences are LGHNA and YSLEER. The CDR3 consists of 15 residues. Trimming cost V 0 bases and J 6 bases, with 11 bases left between them. For the CDR3, the DNA is TGCGCCAGCAGCCAAGAAATAGTTTCGGCCGGGGAGCTGTTTTTT. It is translated as CASSQEIVSAGELFF.

The chain employs TRBV28 and TRBJ1-2; 7 bases are a match to TRBD1. J gave up 4 bases and V 2 bases, and 10 bases lay outside the gene matches. Germline V gene data show CDR1 as MDHEN and CDR2 as SYDVKM. The CDR3 has 16 residues. The CDR3, as DNA: TGTGCCAGCAGTTTAGGAGCGTCGGCAGGGGGCTATGGCTACACCTTC. Translation: CASSLGASAGGYGYTF.

The chain uses TRBV30 and TRBJ1-6; D might be TRBD1 (5 bases). The CDR3 extends over 14 amino acids. V was trimmed by 1 base and J by 8 bases, leaving 12 bases between them. Germline loops: CDR1 GTSNPN, CDR2 SVGIG (reference sequence). As DNA, the CDR3 is TGTGCCTGGAGTGCTGACAGCTGGGATTCACCCCTCCACTTT. This gives the protein CAWSADSWDSPLHF.